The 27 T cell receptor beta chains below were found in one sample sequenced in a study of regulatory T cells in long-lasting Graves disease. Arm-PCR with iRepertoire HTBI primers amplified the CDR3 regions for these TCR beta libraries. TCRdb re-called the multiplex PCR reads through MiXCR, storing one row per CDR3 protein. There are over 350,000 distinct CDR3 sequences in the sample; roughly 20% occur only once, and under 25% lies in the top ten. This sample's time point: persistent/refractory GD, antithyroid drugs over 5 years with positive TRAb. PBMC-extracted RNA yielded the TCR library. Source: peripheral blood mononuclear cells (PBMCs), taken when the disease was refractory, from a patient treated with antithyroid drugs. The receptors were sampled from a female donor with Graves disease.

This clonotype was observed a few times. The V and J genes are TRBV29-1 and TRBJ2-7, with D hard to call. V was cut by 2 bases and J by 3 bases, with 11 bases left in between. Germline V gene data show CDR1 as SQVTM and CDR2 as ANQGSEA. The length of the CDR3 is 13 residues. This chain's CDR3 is CSVEIGPYYEQYF. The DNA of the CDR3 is TGCAGCGTTGAAATTGGCCCGTACTACGAGCAGTACTTC.

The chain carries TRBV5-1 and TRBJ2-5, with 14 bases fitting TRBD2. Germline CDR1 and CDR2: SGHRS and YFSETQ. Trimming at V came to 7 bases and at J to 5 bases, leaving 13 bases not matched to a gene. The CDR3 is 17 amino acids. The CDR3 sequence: CASLSGGTSGSGETQYF. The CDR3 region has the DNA TGCGCCAGCCTCTCCGGCGGGACTAGCGGGAGCGGCGAGACCCAGTACTTC.

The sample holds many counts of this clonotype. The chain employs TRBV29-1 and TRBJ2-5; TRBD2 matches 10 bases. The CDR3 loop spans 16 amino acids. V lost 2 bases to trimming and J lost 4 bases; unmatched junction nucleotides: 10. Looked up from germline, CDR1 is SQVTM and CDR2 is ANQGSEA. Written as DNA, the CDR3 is TGCAGCGTTGAACAGACTAGCGGGTGGCGGAGAGAGACCCAGTACTTC. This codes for CSVEQTSGWRRETQYF.

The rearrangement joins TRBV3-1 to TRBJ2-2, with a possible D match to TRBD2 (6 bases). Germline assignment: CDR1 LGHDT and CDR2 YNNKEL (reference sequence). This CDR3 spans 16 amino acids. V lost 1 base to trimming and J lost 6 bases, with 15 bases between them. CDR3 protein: CASSQATGLMAGELFF. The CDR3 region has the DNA TGTGCCAGCAGCCAAGCCACGGGACTGATGGCCGGGGAGCTGTTTTTT.

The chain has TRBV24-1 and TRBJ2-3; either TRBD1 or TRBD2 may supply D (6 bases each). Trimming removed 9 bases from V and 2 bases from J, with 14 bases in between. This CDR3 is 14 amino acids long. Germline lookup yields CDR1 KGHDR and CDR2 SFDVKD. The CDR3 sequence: CATEGDSNTDTQYF. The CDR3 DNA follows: TGTGCCACCGAGGGGGACTCGAACACAGATACGCAGTATTTT.

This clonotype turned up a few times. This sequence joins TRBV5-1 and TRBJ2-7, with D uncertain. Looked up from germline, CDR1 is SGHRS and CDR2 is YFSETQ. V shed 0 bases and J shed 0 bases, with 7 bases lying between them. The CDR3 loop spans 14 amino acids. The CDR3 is CASSLAAASYEQYF. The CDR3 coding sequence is TGCGCCAGCAGCTTGGCGGCAGCCTCCTACGAGCAGTACTTC.

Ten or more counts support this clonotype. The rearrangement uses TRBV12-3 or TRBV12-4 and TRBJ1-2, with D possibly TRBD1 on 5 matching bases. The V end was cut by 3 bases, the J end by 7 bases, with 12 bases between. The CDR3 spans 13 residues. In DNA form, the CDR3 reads TGTGCCAGCAGTTTCAACGGCAGGGCTGGCTACACCTTC. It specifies CASSFNGRAGYTF.

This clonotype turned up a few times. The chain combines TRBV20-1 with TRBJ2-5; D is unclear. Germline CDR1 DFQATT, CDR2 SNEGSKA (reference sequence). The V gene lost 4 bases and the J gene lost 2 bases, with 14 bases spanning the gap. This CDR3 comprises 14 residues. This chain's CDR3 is CSAKILTAQETQYF. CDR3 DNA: TGCAGTGCTAAGATTCTTACAGCTCAAGAGACCCAGTACTTC.

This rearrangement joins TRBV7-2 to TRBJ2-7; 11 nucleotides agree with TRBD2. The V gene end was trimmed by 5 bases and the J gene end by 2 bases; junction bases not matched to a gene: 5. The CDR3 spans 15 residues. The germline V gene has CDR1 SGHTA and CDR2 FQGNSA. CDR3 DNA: TGTGCCAGCAGCACGGGACTAGCGGCAGCCTACGAGCAGTACTTC. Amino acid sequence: CASSTGLAAAYEQYF.

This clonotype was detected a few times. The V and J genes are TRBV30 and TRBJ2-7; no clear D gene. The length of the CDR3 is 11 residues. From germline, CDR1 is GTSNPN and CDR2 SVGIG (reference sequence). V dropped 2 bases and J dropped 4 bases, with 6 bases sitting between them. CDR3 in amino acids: CAWSQSYEQYF. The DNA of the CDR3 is TGTGCCTGGAGTCAGAGTTACGAGCAGTACTTC.

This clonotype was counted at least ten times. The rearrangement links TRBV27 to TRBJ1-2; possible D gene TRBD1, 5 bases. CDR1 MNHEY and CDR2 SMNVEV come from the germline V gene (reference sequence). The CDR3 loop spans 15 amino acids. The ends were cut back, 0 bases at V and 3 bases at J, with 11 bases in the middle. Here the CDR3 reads CASSLSPQGDYGYTF. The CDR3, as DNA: TGTGCCAGCAGTTTATCCCCCCAGGGTGACTATGGCTACACCTTC.

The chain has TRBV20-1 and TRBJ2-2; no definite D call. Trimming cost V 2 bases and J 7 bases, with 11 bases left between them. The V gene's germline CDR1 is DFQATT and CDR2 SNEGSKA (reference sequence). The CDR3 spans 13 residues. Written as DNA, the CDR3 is TGCAGTGCTAGATTCGGTTTGGGCGGGGAGCTGTTTTTT. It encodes CSARFGLGGELFF.

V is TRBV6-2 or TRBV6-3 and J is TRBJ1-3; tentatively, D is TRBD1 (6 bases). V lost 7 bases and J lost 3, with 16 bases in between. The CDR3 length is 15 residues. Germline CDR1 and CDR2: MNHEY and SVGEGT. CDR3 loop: CASTDRSGFGNTIYF. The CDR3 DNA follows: TGTGCCAGCACCGACAGGTCGGGATTTGGAAACACCATATATTTT.

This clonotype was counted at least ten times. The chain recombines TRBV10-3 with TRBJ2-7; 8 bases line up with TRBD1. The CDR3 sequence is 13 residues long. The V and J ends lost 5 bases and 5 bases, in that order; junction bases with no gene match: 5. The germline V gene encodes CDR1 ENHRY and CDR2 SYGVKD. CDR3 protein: CAISPEDRDEQYF. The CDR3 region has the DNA TGTGCCATCAGTCCCGAGGACAGGGACGAGCAGTACTTC.

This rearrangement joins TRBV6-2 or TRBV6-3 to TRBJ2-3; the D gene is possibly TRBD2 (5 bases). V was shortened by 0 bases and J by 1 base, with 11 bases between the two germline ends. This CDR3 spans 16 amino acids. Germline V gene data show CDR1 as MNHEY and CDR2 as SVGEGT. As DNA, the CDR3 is TGTGCCAGCAGTTACTCCGGCGGGTCGGGCACAGATACGCAGTATTTT. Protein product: CASSYSGGSGTDTQYF.

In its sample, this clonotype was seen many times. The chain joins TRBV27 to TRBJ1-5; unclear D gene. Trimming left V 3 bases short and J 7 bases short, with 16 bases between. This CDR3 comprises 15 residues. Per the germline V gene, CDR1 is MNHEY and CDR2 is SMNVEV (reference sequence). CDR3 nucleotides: TGTGCCAGCAGTTTCGCGGGGTTAGGCGACCAGCCCCAGCATTTT. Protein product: CASSFAGLGDQPQHF.

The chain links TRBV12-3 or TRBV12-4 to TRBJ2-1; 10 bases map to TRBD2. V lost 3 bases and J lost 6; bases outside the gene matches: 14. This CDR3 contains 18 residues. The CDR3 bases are TGTGCCAGCAGTTTGTTCCCCCTAGCGGGAGTTGGGAGCAATGAGCAGTTCTTC. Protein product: CASSLFPLAGVGSNEQFF.

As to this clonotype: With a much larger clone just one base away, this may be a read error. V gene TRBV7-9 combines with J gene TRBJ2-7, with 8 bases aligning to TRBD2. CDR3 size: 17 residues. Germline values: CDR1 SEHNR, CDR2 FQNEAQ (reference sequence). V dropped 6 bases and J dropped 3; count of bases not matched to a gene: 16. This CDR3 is CASSPGGGLAGVYEQYF. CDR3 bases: TGTGCCAGCAGTCCGGGAGGAGGTCTAGCGGGTGTCTACGAGCAGTACTTC.

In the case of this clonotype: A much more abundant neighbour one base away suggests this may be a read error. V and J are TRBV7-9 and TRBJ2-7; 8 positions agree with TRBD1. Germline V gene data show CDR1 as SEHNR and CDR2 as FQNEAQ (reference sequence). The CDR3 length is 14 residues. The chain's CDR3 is CASSKTGVWDEQCF. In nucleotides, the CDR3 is TGTGCCAGCAGCAAGACAGGGGTTTGGGACGAGCAGTGCTTC.

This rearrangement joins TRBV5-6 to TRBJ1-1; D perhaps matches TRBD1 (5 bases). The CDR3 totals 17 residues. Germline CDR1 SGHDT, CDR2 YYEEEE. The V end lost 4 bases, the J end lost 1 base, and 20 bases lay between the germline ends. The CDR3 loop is CASSRRGITKKNTEAFF. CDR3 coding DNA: TGTGCCAGCAGCCGGCGGGGCATAACTAAAAAGAACACTGAAGCTTTCTTT.

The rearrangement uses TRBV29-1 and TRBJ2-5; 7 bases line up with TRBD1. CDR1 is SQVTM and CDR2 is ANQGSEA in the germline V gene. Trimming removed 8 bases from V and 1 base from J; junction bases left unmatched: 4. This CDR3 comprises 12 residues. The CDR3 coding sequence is TGCAGCTTGGACAGGACCCAAGAGACCCAGTACTTC. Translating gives CSLDRTQETQYF.

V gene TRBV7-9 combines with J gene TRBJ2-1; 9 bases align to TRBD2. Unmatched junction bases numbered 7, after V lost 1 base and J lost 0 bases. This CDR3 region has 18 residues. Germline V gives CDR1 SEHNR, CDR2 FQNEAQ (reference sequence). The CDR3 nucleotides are TGTGCCAGCAGCTTAGGGGTCCAGCGGGAGGTCTCCTACAATGAGCAGTTCTTC. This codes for CASSLGVQREVSYNEQFF.

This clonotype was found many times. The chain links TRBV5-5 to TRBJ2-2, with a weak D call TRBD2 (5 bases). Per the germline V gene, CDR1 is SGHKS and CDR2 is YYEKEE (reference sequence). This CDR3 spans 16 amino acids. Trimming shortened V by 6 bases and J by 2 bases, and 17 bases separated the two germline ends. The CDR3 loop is CASTLGVAVNTGELFF. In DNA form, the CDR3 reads TGTGCCAGCACCCTCGGGGTAGCAGTTAACACCGGGGAGCTGTTTTTT.

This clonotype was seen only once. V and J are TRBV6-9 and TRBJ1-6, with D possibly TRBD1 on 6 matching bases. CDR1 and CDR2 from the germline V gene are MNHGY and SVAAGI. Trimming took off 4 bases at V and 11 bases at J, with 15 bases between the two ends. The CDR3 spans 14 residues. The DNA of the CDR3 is TGTGCCAGCAGTTGGCAGACCCAGGGGCCACCCCTCCACTTT. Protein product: CASSWQTQGPPLHF.

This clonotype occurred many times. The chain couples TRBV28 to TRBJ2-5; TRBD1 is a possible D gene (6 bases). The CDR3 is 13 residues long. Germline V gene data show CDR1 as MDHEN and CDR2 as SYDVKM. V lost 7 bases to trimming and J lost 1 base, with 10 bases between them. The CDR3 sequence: CASIGTTQETQYF. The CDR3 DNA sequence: TGTGCCAGCATCGGGACAACCCAAGAGACCCAGTACTTC.

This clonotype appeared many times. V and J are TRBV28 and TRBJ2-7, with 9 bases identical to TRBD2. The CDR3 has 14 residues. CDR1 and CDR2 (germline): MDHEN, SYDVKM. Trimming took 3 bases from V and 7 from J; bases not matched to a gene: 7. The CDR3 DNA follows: TGTGCCAGCAGTTTGGGACTAGCCCCAGGGGAGCAGTACTTC. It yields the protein CASSLGLAPGEQYF.

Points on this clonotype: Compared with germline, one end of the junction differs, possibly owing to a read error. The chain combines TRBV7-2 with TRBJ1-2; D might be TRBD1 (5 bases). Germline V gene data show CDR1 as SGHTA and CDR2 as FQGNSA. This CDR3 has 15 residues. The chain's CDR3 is CASSQGETETWGYTF. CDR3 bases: TGCGCCAGCAGCCAAGGAGAGACAGAGACTTGGGGCTACACCTTC.